This T cell receptor (beta chain) was captured in a study of T-cell reconstitution after alpha-beta-depleted transplantation in children. The library targeted TCRbeta and was prepared with unique molecular identifiers. TCRdb redid the calling of the PCR reads with MiXCR, one entry per CDR3 protein. The sample lists around 340,000 distinct CDR3 sequences, roughly 14% occurring once. Germline CDR1 is LGHNA and CDR2 is YSLEER. J was trimmed by 5 bases and V by 1 base; bases with no gene match: 6. This CDR3 is 15 amino acids long. The chain links TRBV4-3 to TRBJ2-3; 7 nucleotides line up with TRBD2. The receptor's source is a human donor who donated a stem cell graft to a child with Fanconi anemia. This material consisted of PBMCs, taken from the stem cell graft. CDR3 protein: CASSQVTSNRDTQYF. In DNA, the CDR3 is TGCGCCAGCAGCCAAGTGACTAGCAATAGAGATACGCAGTATTTT.